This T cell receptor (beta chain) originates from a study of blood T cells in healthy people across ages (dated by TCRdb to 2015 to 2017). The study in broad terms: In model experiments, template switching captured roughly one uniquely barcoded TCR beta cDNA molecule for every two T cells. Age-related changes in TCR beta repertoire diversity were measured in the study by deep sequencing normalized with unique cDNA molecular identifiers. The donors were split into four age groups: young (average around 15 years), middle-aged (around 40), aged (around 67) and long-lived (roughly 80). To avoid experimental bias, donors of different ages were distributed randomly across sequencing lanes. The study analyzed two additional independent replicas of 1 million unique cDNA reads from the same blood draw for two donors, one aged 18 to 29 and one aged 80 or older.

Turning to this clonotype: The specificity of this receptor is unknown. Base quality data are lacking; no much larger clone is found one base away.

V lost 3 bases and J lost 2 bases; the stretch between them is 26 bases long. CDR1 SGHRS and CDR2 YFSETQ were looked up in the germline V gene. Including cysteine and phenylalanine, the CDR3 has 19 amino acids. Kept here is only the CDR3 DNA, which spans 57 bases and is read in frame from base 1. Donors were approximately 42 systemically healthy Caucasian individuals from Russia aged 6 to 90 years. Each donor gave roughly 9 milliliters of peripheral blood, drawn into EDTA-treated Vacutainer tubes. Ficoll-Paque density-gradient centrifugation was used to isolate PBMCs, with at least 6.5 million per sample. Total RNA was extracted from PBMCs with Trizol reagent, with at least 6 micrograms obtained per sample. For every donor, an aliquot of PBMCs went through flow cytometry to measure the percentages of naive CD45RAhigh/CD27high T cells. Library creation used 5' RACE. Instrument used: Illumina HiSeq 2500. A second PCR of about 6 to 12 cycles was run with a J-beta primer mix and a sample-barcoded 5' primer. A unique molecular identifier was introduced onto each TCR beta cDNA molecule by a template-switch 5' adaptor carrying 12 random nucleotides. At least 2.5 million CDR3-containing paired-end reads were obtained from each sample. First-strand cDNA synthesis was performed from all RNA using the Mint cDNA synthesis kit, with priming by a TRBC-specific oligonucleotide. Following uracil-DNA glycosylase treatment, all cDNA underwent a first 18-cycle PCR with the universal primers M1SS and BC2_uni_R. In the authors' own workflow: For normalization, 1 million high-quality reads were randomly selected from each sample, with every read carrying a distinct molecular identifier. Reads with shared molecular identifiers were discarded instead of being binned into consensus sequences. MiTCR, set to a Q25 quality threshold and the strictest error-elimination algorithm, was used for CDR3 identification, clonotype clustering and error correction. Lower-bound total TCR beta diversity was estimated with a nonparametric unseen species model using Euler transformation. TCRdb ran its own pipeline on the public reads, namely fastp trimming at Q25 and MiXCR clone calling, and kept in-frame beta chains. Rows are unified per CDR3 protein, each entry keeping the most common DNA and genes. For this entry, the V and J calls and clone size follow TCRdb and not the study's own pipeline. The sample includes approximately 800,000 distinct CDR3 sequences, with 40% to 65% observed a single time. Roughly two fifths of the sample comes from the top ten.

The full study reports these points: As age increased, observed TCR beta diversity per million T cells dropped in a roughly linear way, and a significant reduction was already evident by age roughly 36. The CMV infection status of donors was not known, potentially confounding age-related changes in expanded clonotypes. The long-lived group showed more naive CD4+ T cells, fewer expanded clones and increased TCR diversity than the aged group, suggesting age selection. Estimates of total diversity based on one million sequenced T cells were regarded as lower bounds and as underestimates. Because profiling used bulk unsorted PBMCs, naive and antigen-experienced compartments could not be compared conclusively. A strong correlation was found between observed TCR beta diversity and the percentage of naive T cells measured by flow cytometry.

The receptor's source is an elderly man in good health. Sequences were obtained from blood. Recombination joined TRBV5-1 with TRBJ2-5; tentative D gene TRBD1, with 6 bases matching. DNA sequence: TGCGCCAGCAGCTCCCCAAGGCAGGGGCAACAAAGGGCACAAGAGACCCAGTACTTC. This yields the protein CASSSPRQGQQRAQETQYF.